The table lists the clone carrying this TCR beta chain with many counts. This entry is derived from a study of identical twins. This CDR3 spans 14 amino acids. CDR1 DFQATT and CDR2 SNEGSKA come from the germline V gene (reference sequence). Trimming left V 6 bases short and J 1 base short, with 13 bases between. One entry per CDR3 protein results from TCRdb running MiXCR on the 5' RACE reads. The data hold some 230,000 distinct CDR3 sequences, with 6% to 7% observed a single time. This sample was shared with a second study, whose subject was T cells expressing NK-cell markers.

Sequenced input: CD8+ T cells sorted from blood. V usage is TRBV20-1 and J usage is TRBJ2-1; D not certain. The receptor was derived from a woman aged 18 to 35 in good health. The CDR3 here is CSAPRYSSYNEQFF. The CDR3 nucleotides read TGCAGTGCCCCGCGGTATTCGTCCTACAATGAGCAGTTCTTC.